This TCR beta chain was retrieved from a study of OX40 agonist ivuxolimab in advanced cancers. Study overall: Under the entry rules, prior anti-PD-1, anti-PD-L1 or anti-CTLA-4 therapy was allowed, and approximately 40% had some.

CDR3 size: 15 residues. CDR1 and CDR2 from the germline V gene are MNHEY and SMNVEV (reference sequence). With 5 bases removed from V and 0 bases from J, the gap between germline ends came to 12 bases. Study-wide points: CD8+ T cells (on average) carried more expanded clones than CD4+ T cells.

It was autoimmune disease history or systemic immunosuppression that excluded patients. Here immunoSEQ multiplex PCR was the method, and the copy in TCRdb shows in-frame clones only, minus some. Of approximately 60,000 clones listed, approximately 90% were seen once; the top ten hold roughly an eighth. In regard to this clone: What it recognizes is unknown.

The sequence came from an adult with an advanced solid tumor such as melanoma, head and neck, liver or kidney cancer. This chain connects TRBV27 to TRBJ2-3; D perhaps matches TRBD2 (5 bases). The sequenced sample was CD4+ or CD8+ T cells sorted from blood, obtained in a trial of the OX40 agonist ivuxolimab. Here the CDR3 DNA reads TGTGCCAGCAGTAAGCGGTTCGGAAGCACAGATACGCAGTATTTT. Its protein is CASSKRFGSTDTQYF.